Each of the 18 T cell receptor beta chains below was sequenced from the same sample in a study of blood T cell repertoires in COVID-19. The assay was immunoSEQ multiplex PCR, and TCRdb's table has in-frame clones only and misses some. The sample lists around 75,000 clones; around nine tenths were seen once. Source material: peripheral blood. Source of these receptors: a human donor in a cohort sampled during active COVID-19.

This clone showed up just a few times. V is TRBV4-3 and J is TRBJ2-3; 7 positions match TRBD1. V trimming: 5 bases; J trimming: 2 bases; junction bases outside the gene matches: 7. The CDR3 totals 15 residues. Germline CDR1 reads LGHNA; CDR2 reads YSLEER. CDR3 amino acids: CASSATGTATDTQYF. The CDR3 DNA sequence: TGCGCCAGCAGCGCCACCGGGACAGCCACAGATACGCAGTATTTT.

The table lists this clone with a few counts. The genes are TRBV2 and TRBJ1-3; tentative D call: TRBD1 (5 bases). CDR1 and CDR2 from the germline V gene are SNHLY and FYNNEI. V lost 7 bases and J lost 4, with 17 bases in between. The CDR3 loop spans 15 amino acids. The CDR3 loop is CASTPAGGLGNTIYF. The CDR3 region has the DNA TGTGCCAGCACCCCAGCGGGGGGGTTAGGAAACACCATATATTTT.

The CDR3 reads CASSYGVNRVDGYTF. CDR3 DNA: TGTGCCAGCAGTTACGGCGTCAACAGGGTGGACGGCTACACCTTC. The chain carries TRBV6-6 and TRBJ1-2, with D maybe TRBD1 (6 bases). The germline gives CDR1 MNHNY, CDR2 SVGAGI (reference sequence). V lost 2 bases and J lost 8, with 18 bases in between. The CDR3 sequence is 15 residues long.

The chain links TRBV15 to TRBJ2-1; TRBD1 aligns across 7 bases. CDR1 LNHNV and CDR2 YYDKDF come from the germline V gene (reference sequence). The CDR3 extends over 15 amino acids. The junction had 5 bases not matched to a gene; V was cut back by 0 bases and J by 6 bases. This CDR3 reads CATSRDYSGGNEQFF. CDR3 nucleotides: TGTGCCACCAGCAGAGACTATTCAGGGGGCAATGAGCAGTTCTTC.

The rearrangement uses TRBV5-1 and TRBJ1-1; 7 nucleotides match TRBD1. Per germline, CDR1 SGHRS and CDR2 YFSETQ. Trimming took 4 bases from V and 5 from J; bases not matched to a gene: 11. This CDR3 contains 15 residues. The CDR3 loop is CASSTRQGGGTEAFF. In DNA form, the CDR3 reads TGCGCCAGCAGCACCCGACAGGGTGGGGGAACTGAAGCTTTCTTT.

The chain combines TRBV2 with TRBJ2-2, with 7 bases matching TRBD2. Trimming took 7 bases from V and 4 from J; bases not matched to a gene: 15. The CDR3 consists of 17 residues. The germline gives CDR1 SNHLY, CDR2 FYNNEI. The CDR3 region has the DNA TGTGCCAGCACTCGGAACCCTGCGGGAGCCCCCACCGGGGAGCTGTTTTTT. Translating it yields CASTRNPAGAPTGELFF.

The genes are TRBV5-6 and TRBJ1-2; tentative D call: TRBD1 (6 bases). The germline gives CDR1 SGHDT, CDR2 YYEEEE. This CDR3 region has 14 residues. The V and J ends lost 0 bases and 7 bases respectively, with 13 bases between them. CDR3 region: CASSLGQATGGYTF. CDR3 DNA: TGTGCCAGCAGCTTGGGACAGGCGACAGGTGGCTACACCTTC.

The CDR3 coding sequence is TGTGCCAGCAGCTTCCTCGGGGGTCAGGTGAATTCACCCCTCCACTTT. Protein sequence: CASSFLGGQVNSPLHF. The V call is TRBV5-6, the J call TRBJ1-6, with TRBD1 as a possible D gene (5 bases). The germline V gene has CDR1 SGHDT and CDR2 YYEEEE. Trimming removed 2 bases at V and 7 bases at J, with 16 bases between. CDR3 size: 16 residues.

The genes are TRBV28 and TRBJ2-1; 12 positions match TRBD2. The CDR3 loop spans 16 amino acids. From germline, CDR1 is MDHEN and CDR2 SYDVKM. V shed 2 bases and J 5 bases; nucleotides not matched to a gene: 4. The CDR3 reads CASSLPGLAGNNEQFF. DNA for the CDR3: TGTGCCAGCAGTTTACCCGGACTAGCGGGGAACAATGAGCAGTTCTTC.

This clone was counted once. The chain has TRBV6-1 and TRBJ2-3, with D perhaps matching TRBD2 (6 bases). V shed 1 base and J shed 2 bases, with 19 bases lying between them. The CDR3 runs 18 residues. CDR1 is MNHNS and CDR2 is SASEGT in the germline V gene. This chain's CDR3 is CASSEEVFWRGDTDTQYF. CDR3 DNA sequence: TGTGCCAGCAGTGAAGAAGTTTTTTGGCGGGGAGACACAGATACGCAGTATTTT.

The chain joins TRBV10-1 to TRBJ1-5, with no clear D. The length of the CDR3 is 15 residues. Germline V CDR1 and CDR2: WNHNN, SYGVQD (reference sequence). V lost 5 bases and J 0 bases, leaving 11 bases between the germline ends. In nucleotides, the CDR3 is TGCGCCAGCAGTACGCACCTCTATAGCAATCAGCCCCAGCATTTT. Its translation: CASSTHLYSNQPQHF.

The rearrangement uses TRBV18 and TRBJ1-2; TRBD1 aligns across 8 bases. Germline CDR1 KGHSH, CDR2 LQKENI. V was clipped by 3 bases and J by 5 bases; unmatched bases: 8. CDR3 length: 15 residues. The CDR3 coding sequence is TGTGCCAGCTCACCTCGGTCGACAGGGGAATATGGCTACACCTTC. It is translated as CASSPRSTGEYGYTF.

This clone is a singleton in its sample. The J gene is TRBJ1-1, the V gene TRBV9; D gene unclear. V lost 4 bases and J 6 bases, leaving 16 bases between the germline ends. This CDR3 comprises 14 residues. CDR1 is SGDLS and CDR2 is YYNGEE in the germline V gene. The CDR3 protein is CASSPAGPQAEAFF. As DNA, the CDR3 is TGTGCCAGCAGCCCCGCTGGGCCCCAGGCTGAAGCTTTCTTT.

The chain uses TRBV10-1 and TRBJ2-1, with TRBD2 identical over 8 bases. This CDR3 region has 14 residues. Germline loops: CDR1 WNHNN, CDR2 SYGVQD (reference sequence). V lost 3 bases, J lost 9 bases, and 7 bases stayed unmatched. The CDR3 DNA is TGCGCCAGCAGTGATGCGGGGGGCTATCTTGAGCAGTTCTTC. Translated, it gives CASSDAGGYLEQFF.

The chain has TRBV7-3 and TRBJ2-3; TRBD2 agrees at 9 bases. V dropped 4 bases and J dropped 4; count of bases not matched to a gene: 9. Germline V lookup: CDR1 SGHTA, CDR2 FQGTGA. The CDR3 covers 16 residues. CDR3 in amino acids: CASSSHSGSGADTQYF. As DNA, the CDR3 is TGTGCCAGCAGCTCCCATAGCGGGAGCGGGGCAGATACGCAGTATTTT.

The CDR3 nucleotides read TGCGCCAGCAGCCCGGACAGGGGGCTGGAGACCCAGTACTTC. This gives the protein CASSPDRGLETQYF. V usage is TRBV5-1 and J usage is TRBJ2-5; 11 bases match TRBD1. This CDR3 has 14 residues. V trimming: 4 bases; J trimming: 5 bases; junction bases outside the gene matches: 4. Germline values: CDR1 SGHRS, CDR2 YFSETQ.

The chain uses TRBV13 and TRBJ1-1, with TRBD1 identical over 9 bases. The CDR3 extends over 16 amino acids. The junction had 10 bases not matched to a gene; V was cut back by 5 bases and J by 3 bases. Germline V CDR1 and CDR2: PRHDT, FYEKMQ (reference sequence). CDR3 coding DNA: TGTGCCAGCAGCCAACGAGACAGGGGGAAGGACACTGAAGCTTTCTTT. This sequence encodes CASSQRDRGKDTEAFF. The whole variable domain, filled in from reference TRBV13 and TRBJ1-1, reads AAGVIQSPRHLIKEKRETATLKCYPIPRHDTVYWYQQGPGQDPQFLISFYEKMQSDKGSIPDRFSAQQFSDYHSELNMSSLELGDSALYFCASSQRDRGKDTEAFFGQGTRLTVV.

The J gene is TRBJ2-5, the V gene TRBV3-1 (or the pseudogene TRBV3-2), with TRBD2 identical over 8 bases. Per the germline V gene, CDR1 is LGHDT and CDR2 is YNNKEL (reference sequence). The V and J ends lost 1 base and 5 bases, in that order; junction bases with no gene match: 3. This CDR3 contains 14 residues. The CDR3 region is CASSQAASGETQYF. For the CDR3, the DNA is TGTGCCAGCAGCCAAGCAGCTAGCGGGGAGACCCAGTACTTC.